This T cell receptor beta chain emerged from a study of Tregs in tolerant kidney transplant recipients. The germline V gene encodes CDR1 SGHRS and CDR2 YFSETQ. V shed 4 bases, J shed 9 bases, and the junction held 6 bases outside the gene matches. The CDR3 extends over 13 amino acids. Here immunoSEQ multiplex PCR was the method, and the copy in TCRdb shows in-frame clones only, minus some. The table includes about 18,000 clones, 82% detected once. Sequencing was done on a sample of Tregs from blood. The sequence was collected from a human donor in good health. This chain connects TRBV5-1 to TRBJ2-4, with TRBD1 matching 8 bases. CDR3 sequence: CASSNGQGSIQYF. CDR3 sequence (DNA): TGCGCCAGCAGCAACGGACAGGGCAGCATTCAGTACTTC.